There are a few counts of the clone carrying this T cell receptor (beta chain). This sample was included in a study of control samples from healthy donors and cancer patients. TCRdb's copy holds only in-frame clones and misses some; the assay was immunoSEQ multiplex PCR. Among approximately 230,000 clones listed, around 80% were seen once. From germline, CDR1 is MNHEY and CDR2 SVGAGI. With 6 bases removed from V and 8 bases from J, the gap between germline ends came to 11 bases. This CDR3 has 13 amino acids. The chain carries TRBV6-5 and TRBJ1-6; D remains unclear. Sequenced sample: PBMCs. This TCR came from a woman aged 55-70 years with lung cancer. DNA of the CDR3: TGTGCCAGCAGCCCGGCCCGATATTCACCCCTCCACTTT. Its protein is CASSPARYSPLHF.